The TCR beta chain under discussion was sequenced for a study of radiotherapy plus CTLA-4 blockade in lung cancer. Produced via immunoSEQ multiplex PCR; TCRdb's table is partial and in-frame only. The sample yields around 45,000 clones, about 72% seen once. CDR1 is MNHEY and CDR2 is SVGAGI in the germline V gene. Between the trimmed V and J ends, which lost 0 bases and 8 bases, there was a span of 8 bases. This CDR3 spans 13 amino acids. The receptor was derived from a human donor with non-small cell lung cancer who had stable disease on radiotherapy plus ipilimumab. The chain joins TRBV6-5 to TRBJ1-5; the D is unclear. Here the sequenced sample was peripheral blood, taken from a patient treated with radiotherapy plus ipilimumab. The DNA of the CDR3 is TGTGCCAGCAGTTACTCGTTCAGCAAGCCCCAGCATTTT. It specifies CASSYSFSKPQHF.